This TCR beta chain came from a study of vaccination and CD4 T cells after COVID-19. The assay that was used to sequence DNA from cultured CD4+ T cells was the Oncomine TCR Beta short-read assay. TCRdb processed the PCR reads anew with MiXCR; each CDR3 protein has one entry. This table has 11,000 or so distinct CDR3 sequences, roughly 69% appearing once. Looked up from germline, CDR1 is SEHNR and CDR2 is FQNEAQ (reference sequence). The ends were cut back, 2 bases at V and 4 bases at J, with 14 bases in the middle. The CDR3 covers 15 residues. This clonotype has just one count. Its target is unknown. Stated treatment: approximately nine-day PBMC culture with coronavirus spike peptide pools or control peptides (ViraFEST assay). Cell culture was performed with under 2.5 million PBMCs per well in the presence of approximately 10 IU/ml IL-2 and about 9.4 ug/ml peptide pools.

The chain combines TRBV7-9 with TRBJ1-1; possibly TRBD1 for D (5 bases). The receptor's source is a human donor who had recovered from COVID-19. Sequenced: CD4+ T cells from blood, cultured in vitro. CDR3 residues: CASSLQGGRFTEAFF. The CDR3 DNA reads as TGTGCCAGCAGCTTACAGGGTGGGAGATTCACTGAAGCTTTCTTT.